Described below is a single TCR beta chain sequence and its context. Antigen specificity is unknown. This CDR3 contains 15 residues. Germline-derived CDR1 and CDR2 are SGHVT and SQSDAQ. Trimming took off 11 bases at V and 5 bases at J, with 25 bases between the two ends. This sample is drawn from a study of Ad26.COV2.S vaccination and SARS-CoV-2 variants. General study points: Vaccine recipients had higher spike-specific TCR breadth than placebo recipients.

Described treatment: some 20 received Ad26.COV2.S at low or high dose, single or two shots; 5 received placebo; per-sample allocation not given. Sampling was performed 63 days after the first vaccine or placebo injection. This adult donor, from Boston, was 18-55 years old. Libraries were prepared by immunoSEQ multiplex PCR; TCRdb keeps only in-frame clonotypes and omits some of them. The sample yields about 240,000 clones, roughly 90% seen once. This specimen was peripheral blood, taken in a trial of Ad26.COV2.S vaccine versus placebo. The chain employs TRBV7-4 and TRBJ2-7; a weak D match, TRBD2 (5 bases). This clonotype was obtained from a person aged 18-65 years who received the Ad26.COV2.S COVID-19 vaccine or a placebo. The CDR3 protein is CAGNPQDCRLDEQYF. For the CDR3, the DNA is TGTGCCGGTAACCCCCAGGACTGTCGCCTTGACGAGCAGTACTTC.